Below, 20 T cell receptor beta chains from the same sample are listed, as sequenced in a study of vaccination and CD4 T cells after COVID-19 (dated 2022 in TCRdb). No antigen is known for these receptors. Library construction relied on PCR. The run used an Illumina iSeq 100. DNA from cultured CD4+ T cells underwent TCR sequencing with the Oncomine TCR Beta short-read assay at the Johns Hopkins FTIC core. The public reads were reanalyzed by TCRdb: fastp trimming at Q25, MiXCR alignment, in-frame beta chains only. All rows with the same CDR3 protein become a single entry with the most common DNA and genes. In all, the sample holds 11,000 to 15,000 distinct CDR3 sequences, and around 50% of those were seen once. Of the sample, about 8.1% falls within the top ten clones. Per the publication, the treatment or condition label means: 10-day PBMC culture with coronavirus spike peptide pools or control peptides (ViraFEST assay).

Specimen: CD4+ T cells from blood, cultured in vitro, collected before SARS-CoV-2 vaccination. The receptor set was obtained from a human donor who had recovered from COVID-19.

The gene calls are TRBV28 and TRBJ1-5; D remains unclear. This CDR3 region has 15 residues. V lost 9 bases and J 3 bases, leaving 18 bases between the germline ends. Germline assignment: CDR1 MDHEN and CDR2 SYDVKM. CDR3 in amino acids: CASFPGSWDNQPQHF. The CDR3 DNA reads as TGTGCCAGTTTCCCCGGGAGTTGGGACAATCAGCCCCAGCATTTT.

In this sample, this clonotype turned up a few times. The J gene is TRBJ1-2, the V gene TRBV2, with 7 nucleotides matching TRBD1. The trim removed 2 bases at V and 7 bases at J, leaving 4 bases unmatched. There are 13 residues in the CDR3. Germline values: CDR1 SNHLY, CDR2 FYNNEI. This CDR3 reads CASSERQGGGYTF. The DNA of the CDR3 is TGTGCCAGCAGTGAACGTCAGGGGGGTGGCTACACCTTC.

This clonotype was observed a handful of times. CDR3 sequence: CASSPGVGYTF. CDR3 nucleotides: TGTGCCAGCAGCCCCGGGGTTGGCTACACCTTC. This chain uses TRBV7-2 with TRBJ1-2, with D unresolved. CDR1 is SGHTA and CDR2 is FQGNSA in the germline V gene. V lost 5 bases, J lost 7 bases, and 8 bases lay in between. The length of the CDR3 is 11 residues.

The sample holds a few counts of this clonotype. The chain uses TRBV2 and TRBJ2-5; D gene uncertain. CDR1 and CDR2 from the germline V gene are SNHLY and FYNNEI. The V and J ends lost 4 bases and 3 bases respectively, with 3 bases between them. This CDR3 has 11 amino acids. The CDR3 DNA is TGTGCCAGCAGTGTGGAAGAGACCCAGTACTTC. This gives the protein CASSVEETQYF.

This chain uses TRBV6-1 with TRBJ1-1, with 7 bases lining up with TRBD1. V gave up 6 bases and J gave up 7 bases; unmatched junction bases: 17. CDR1 is MNHNS and CDR2 is SASEGT in the germline V gene. The CDR3 loop spans 16 amino acids. This chain's CDR3 is CASRQTGSTRTDEAFF. In DNA, the CDR3 is TGTGCCAGCAGACAGACAGGGTCGACTAGAACGGATGAAGCTTTCTTT.

This chain links TRBV6-1 with TRBJ1-2; D gene uncertain. Germline CDR1 reads MNHNS; CDR2 reads SASEGT. V was shortened by 2 bases and J by 5 bases, with 9 bases between the two germline ends. The CDR3 extends over 13 amino acids. The CDR3: CASSEKFLYGYTF. DNA of the CDR3: TGTGCCAGCAGTGAAAAATTCCTTTATGGCTACACCTTC.

The chain has TRBV20-1 and TRBJ2-3, with D possibly being TRBD1 (8 bases). Deletions cut 4 bases from V and 4 bases from J, with 15 bases between. The germline V gene has CDR1 DFQATT and CDR2 SNEGSKA (reference sequence). CDR3 size: 14 residues. The CDR3, as DNA: TGCAGTGCTAATAGACAGGGGAGGGCAGATACGCAGTATTTT. This codes for CSANRQGRADTQYF.

The CDR3, as DNA: TGTGCCAGCAGTTACTCGATGGCGGGAGGGCCTTTCGATGAGCAGTTCTTC. This gives the protein CASSYSMAGGPFDEQFF. The chain recombines TRBV6-2 or TRBV6-3 with TRBJ2-1; 9 bases are shared with TRBD2. V lost 0 bases to trimming and J lost 8 bases; unmatched junction nucleotides: 11. Germline V gene data show CDR1 as MNHEY and CDR2 as SVGEGT. This CDR3 contains 17 residues.

The CDR3 here is CSWTGSPYEQYF. CDR3 in DNA: TGCAGTTGGACTGGCAGCCCCTACGAGCAGTACTTC. The chain recombines TRBV20-1 with TRBJ2-7; the D gene is possibly TRBD2 (5 bases). CDR3 length equals 12 residues. Per germline, CDR1 DFQATT and CDR2 SNEGSKA (reference sequence). The V and J ends lost 8 bases and 2 bases respectively, with 13 bases between them.

This clonotype was seen a handful of times. The gene calls are TRBV15 and TRBJ2-7, with D perhaps TRBD1 (6 bases). Germline lookup yields CDR1 LNHNV and CDR2 YYDKDF (reference sequence). CDR3 length equals 14 residues. The V end lost 3 bases, the J end lost 2 bases, and 11 bases lay between the germline ends. The CDR3 DNA follows: TGTGCCACCAGCAGGTCAGGGGCTACCTACGAGCAGTACTTC. It specifies CATSRSGATYEQYF. Supplemented by reference TRBV15 and TRBJ2-7, the full variable domain reads DAMVIQNPRYQVTQFGKPVTLSCSQTLNHNVMYWYQQKSSQAPKLLFHYYDKDFNNEADTPDNFQSRRPNTSFCFLDIRSPGLGDTAMYLCATSRSGATYEQYFGPGTRLTVT.

This clonotype was seen more than once but under ten times. The chain couples TRBV20-1 to TRBJ2-5, with unresolved D. From germline, CDR1 is DFQATT and CDR2 SNEGSKA (reference sequence). The CDR3 has 12 residues. V lost 2 bases, J lost 4 bases, and 8 bases lay in between. The CDR3 nucleotides are TGCAGTGCTAGACCCCAGGCAGAGACCCAGTACTTC. It encodes CSARPQAETQYF.

The chain links TRBV28 to TRBJ1-1; 7 bases are shared with TRBD1. This CDR3 comprises 14 residues. Germline loops: CDR1 MDHEN, CDR2 SYDVKM. After removal of 3 bases from V and 1 base from J, the junction contained 2 bases not matched to a gene. The DNA for the CDR3 is TGTGCCAGCAGTTTGGGGACAGCGAACACTGAAGCTTTCTTT. This sequence encodes CASSLGTANTEAFF.

The chain recombines TRBV2 with TRBJ2-1; D remains ambiguous. Germline V lookup: CDR1 SNHLY, CDR2 FYNNEI. With 6 bases removed from V and 6 bases from J, the gap between germline ends came to 9 bases. The CDR3 totals 12 residues. The CDR3 loop reads CASRGQSNEQFF. In DNA form, the CDR3 reads TGTGCCAGCAGGGGCCAGTCCAATGAGCAGTTCTTC.

This chain connects TRBV23-1 to TRBJ1-2, with TRBD1 as a possible D gene (5 bases). TRBV23-1 is filed as an ORF, its function uncertain. CDR3 size: 16 residues. The V and J ends lost 2 bases and 2 bases respectively, with 15 bases between them. For the CDR3, the DNA is TGCGCCAGCAGTCAACGAAACGAGGGACCAAACTATGGCTACACCTTC. It encodes CASSQRNEGPNYGYTF.

V usage is TRBV28 and J usage is TRBJ1-5; no clear D. CDR3 length equals 15 residues. The V end lost 1 base, the J end lost 2 bases, and 9 bases lay between the germline ends. Germline assignment: CDR1 MDHEN and CDR2 SYDVKM. The CDR3 nucleotides read TGTGCCAGCAGTTTATCCGGGATTGGCAATCAGCCCCAGCATTTT. Protein product: CASSLSGIGNQPQHF.

The CDR3 loop is CSAQAGNTEAFF. In DNA form, the CDR3 reads TGCAGTGCTCAAGCGGGGAACACTGAAGCTTTCTTT. The rearrangement uses TRBV20-1 and TRBJ1-1; D is ambiguous. V was clipped by 5 bases and J by 1 base, with 8 bases between them. This CDR3 is 12 amino acids long. CDR1 and CDR2 from the germline V gene are DFQATT and SNEGSKA (reference sequence).

The sample holds a few counts of this clonotype. The chain uses TRBV20-1 and TRBJ2-1; 10 positions agree with TRBD2. The CDR3 runs to 17 residues. The germline gives CDR1 DFQATT, CDR2 SNEGSKA (reference sequence). V dropped 1 base and J dropped 4; count of bases not matched to a gene: 10. The CDR3 reads CSARVLAGDPGYNEQFF. As DNA, the CDR3 is TGCAGTGCTAGAGTGCTAGCGGGGGACCCTGGATACAATGAGCAGTTCTTC.

In DNA, the CDR3 is TGTGCCAGCAGTGTAGATGTAATCTTGCCCCAGCATTTT. It encodes CASSVDVILPQHF. The chain uses TRBV6-1 and TRBJ1-5; D is undetermined. V lost 4 bases and J lost 9, with 13 bases in between. Germline-derived CDR1 and CDR2 are MNHNS and SASEGT. The CDR3 runs to 13 residues.

The J gene is TRBJ1-1, the V gene TRBV2; no reliable D call. The CDR3 is made up of 11 amino acids. Trimming removed 7 bases at V and 0 bases at J, with 3 bases between. Germline V gene data show CDR1 as SNHLY and CDR2 as FYNNEI. In nucleotides, the CDR3 is TGTGCCAGCATATTGAACACTGAAGCTTTCTTT. Translated, it gives CASILNTEAFF.

The chain couples TRBV10-3 to TRBJ1-5; D not resolved. Germline CDR1 and CDR2: ENHRY and SYGVKD. Trimming took off 11 bases at V and 1 base at J, with 21 bases between the two ends. This CDR3 comprises 16 residues. CDR3 residues: CASQDIRKGSNQPQHF. In nucleotides, the CDR3 is TGTGCCTCCCAAGACATTCGAAAAGGGAGCAATCAGCCCCAGCATTTT.